This record covers a single TCR beta chain. A junction boundary mismatches the germline segment, possibly from a read error. CDR1 is SGHRS, CDR2 YFSETQ, per germline. The CDR3 runs to 16 residues. Here immunoSEQ multiplex PCR was the method, and the copy in TCRdb shows in-frame clones only, minus some. The data show 70,000 to 100,000 clones, about 90% seen once. The data stem from a study of control samples from healthy donors and cancer patients. The V gene is TRBV5-1, the J gene TRBJ1-6; maybe TRBD1 (6 bases). The clonotype originates from a woman between 55 and 75 years old with head and neck cancer. The sequencing sample was made of PBMCs. CDR3 sequence: CARSWAGGGLNSPLHF. The CDR3 nucleotides read TGCGCCCGCAGCTGGGCCGGGGGGGGCCTAAATTCACCCCTCCACTTT. Supplemented by reference TRBV5-1 and TRBJ1-6, the full variable domain reads KAGVTQTPRYLIKTRGQQVTLSCSPISGHRSVSWYQQTPGQGLQFLFEYFSETQRNKGNFPGRFSGRQFSNSRSEMNVSTLELGDSALYLCARSWAGGGLNSPLHFGNGTRLTVT.